This entry concerns a single TCR beta chain. Its antigen is still unknown. Clones were sequenced by immunoSEQ multiplex PCR, and TCRdb holds only the in-frame ones, with some missing. The sample includes 110,000 to 150,000 clones, less than 85% seen only once; the top ten take roughly 25%. This sample is drawn from a study of radiation and T cells in renal cell carcinoma. As for the study in general: Nephrectomy followed 15 Gy stereotactic body radiation by 4 weeks. Study-wide findings and caveats: Pretreatment tumor biopsies were lacking, so baseline clonotypes are unknown. From baseline, blood top tumor clonotypes peaked at 2 weeks post-radiation.

Time point noted: baseline pretreatment blood. This sample's treatment: 15 Gy SBRT to primary tumor, nephrectomy 4 weeks later. Blood was sampled at baseline, 2 weeks and 4 weeks after SBRT. The CDR3 loop spans 14 amino acids. The germline V gene has CDR1 MNHEY and CDR2 SVGAGI. V was pared by 2 bases and J by 2 bases, with 9 bases between. This TCR was recovered from a woman aged 45-65 years with renal cell carcinoma. This rearrangement joins TRBV6-5 to TRBJ1-1; D unclear. The sample here was blood, taken from a patient whose treatment included radiotherapy and nephrectomy. In nucleotides, the CDR3 is TGTGCCAGCAGTTACGGGGTACCTAACACTGAAGCTTTCTTT. It yields the protein CASSYGVPNTEAFF.